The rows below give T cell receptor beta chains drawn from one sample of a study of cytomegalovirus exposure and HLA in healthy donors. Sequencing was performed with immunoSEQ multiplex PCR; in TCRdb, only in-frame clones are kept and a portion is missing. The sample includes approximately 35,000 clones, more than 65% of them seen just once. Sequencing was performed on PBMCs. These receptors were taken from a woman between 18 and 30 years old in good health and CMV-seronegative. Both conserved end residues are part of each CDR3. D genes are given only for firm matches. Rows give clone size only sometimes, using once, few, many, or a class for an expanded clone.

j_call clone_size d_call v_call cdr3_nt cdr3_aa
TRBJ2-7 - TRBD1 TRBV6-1 TGTGCCAGCAGTGACCTGACAGGGCCCCCCTACGAGCAGTACTTC CASSDLTGPPYEQYF
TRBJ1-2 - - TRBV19 TGTGCCAGTAAATACGAGGAAGGCTACACCTTC CASKYEEGYTF
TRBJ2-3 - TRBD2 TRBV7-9 TGTGCCAGCAGCCCCGGGACTAGCGGCACAGATACGCAGTATTTT CASSPGTSGTDTQYF
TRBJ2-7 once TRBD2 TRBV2 TGTGCCAGCAGTGAATTTGTCGGGAGGGGACTAGCGGCTCGCGAGCAGTACTTC CASSEFVGRGLAAREQYF
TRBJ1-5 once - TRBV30 TGTGCCTGGAGTGATCCCCAGGGAGGAATTCGGGGTCAGCCCCAGAATTTT CAWSDPQGGIRGQPQNF
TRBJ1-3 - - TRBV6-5 TGTGCCAGCAAATCCGACAGTTTCTCTGGAAACACCATATATTTT CASKSDSFSGNTIYF
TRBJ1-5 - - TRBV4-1 TGCGCCAGCAGCCAAGATCCAGGGATGAGCAATCAGCCCCAGCATTTT CASSQDPGMSNQPQHF
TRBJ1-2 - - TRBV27 TGTGCCAGCAGTCCACAGGGCCCTAACTATGGCTACACCTTC CASSPQGPNYGYTF
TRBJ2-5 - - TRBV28 TGTGCCAGCAGTGCTCTCGGACAACCCGAGACCCAGTACTTC CASSALGQPETQYF
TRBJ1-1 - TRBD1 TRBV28 TGTGCCAGCAGTTCGGGCGGTACAGGGGGCCTCGGAGCTTTCTTT CASSSGGTGGLGAFF
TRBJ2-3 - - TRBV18 TGTGCCAGCTCACCAGCTAGCGGCACAGATACGCAGTATTTT CASSPASGTDTQYF
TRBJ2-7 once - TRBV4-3 TGCGCCAGCAGCCAAGGGGCACAAGAGTCCTACGAGCAGTACTTC CASSQGAQESYEQYF
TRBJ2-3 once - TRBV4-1 TGCGCCAGCAGCCAAGGTTTCGGCCCCGCGACTAGCACAGATACGCAGTATTTT CASSQGFGPATSTDTQYF
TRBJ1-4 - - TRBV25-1 TGTGCCAGCACCAAAGCGGGGGGTGGTGAAAAACTGTTTTTT CASTKAGGGEKLFF
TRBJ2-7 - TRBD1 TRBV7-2 TGTGCCAGCAGCCTACAGGGGGATAGCTACGAGCAGTACTTC CASSLQGDSYEQYF
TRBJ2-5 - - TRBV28 TGTGCCAGCAGTCCTTCCTACTTAGAGACCCAGTACTTC CASSPSYLETQYF